These 17 T cell receptor beta chains were all obtained from the same sample, sequenced in a study of blood T cell repertoires in COVID-19. Produced via immunoSEQ multiplex PCR; TCRdb's table is partial and in-frame only. The sample lists 470,000 or so clones, around 90% occurring once. The sample was PBMCs or T cells enriched from blood (not recorded which). The source is a woman between 18 and 30 years old with acute COVID-19.

The V gene is TRBV7-2, the J gene TRBJ2-7; 7 positions agree with TRBD2. CDR3 length: 15 residues. Unmatched junction bases numbered 10, after V lost 5 bases and J lost 3 bases. CDR1 SGHTA and CDR2 FQGNSA come from the germline V gene. The CDR3 loop is CASSQDYSGFYEQYF. The DNA of the CDR3 is TGTGCCAGCAGCCAGGACTATAGCGGGTTCTACGAGCAGTACTTC. Complete variable domain (other parts from reference TRBV7-2 and TRBJ2-7): GAGVSQSPSNKVTEKGKDVELRCDPISGHTALYWYRQSLGQGLEFLIYFQGNSAPDKSGLPSDRFSAERTGGSVSTLTIQRTQQEDSAVYLCASSQDYSGFYEQYFGPGTRLTVT.

The gene calls are TRBV7-2 and TRBJ2-2; D is uncertain. Per germline, CDR1 SGHTA and CDR2 FQGNSA. The germline V and J ends were trimmed by 3 bases and 5 bases, with 7 bases remaining between them. The CDR3 spans 13 residues. The CDR3: CASSFGRTGELFF. DNA of the CDR3: TGTGCCAGCAGCTTCGGCAGGACCGGGGAGCTGTTTTTT.

The rearrangement links TRBV2 to TRBJ2-4, with TRBD1 identical over 9 bases. With 6 bases clipped from V and 4 bases from J, the junction kept 4 bases outside the gene matches. CDR1 and CDR2 (germline): SNHLY, FYNNEI. The CDR3 contains 14 residues. CDR3 amino acids: CASRTGGFKNIQYF. The CDR3 DNA reads TGTGCCAGCAGGACAGGGGGTTTTAAAAACATTCAGTACTTC.

J is TRBJ2-5 and V is TRBV28, with 9 bases identical to TRBD2. Trimming at V came to 2 bases and at J to 5 bases, leaving 9 bases not matched to a gene. There are 16 residues in the CDR3. In germline, CDR1 is MDHEN, CDR2 SYDVKM. The CDR3 region has the DNA TGTGCCAGCAGTTTAATAGCGGGAGAACCCCGGGAGACCCAGTACTTC. Its translation is CASSLIAGEPRETQYF.

The count of this clone is one. The J gene is TRBJ2-5, the V gene TRBV6-5, with TRBD2 matching over 11 bases. Germline assignment: CDR1 MNHEY and CDR2 SVGAGI. The CDR3 covers 16 residues. V gave up 0 bases and J gave up 5 bases; unmatched junction bases: 5. DNA for the CDR3: TGTGCCAGCAGTTACTCGTCTAGCGGGGGGAAGGAGACCCAGTACTTC. Translated: CASSYSSSGGKETQYF.

The rearrangement joins TRBV27 to TRBJ2-7; D perhaps matches TRBD2 (5 bases). Germline-derived CDR1 and CDR2 are MNHEY and SMNVEV (reference sequence). Deletions cut 3 bases from V and 4 bases from J, with 13 bases between. The CDR3 length is 14 residues. The CDR3 nucleotides are TGTGCCAGCAGTTTTAACGGGAACTATTACGAGCAGTACTTC. Translation: CASSFNGNYYEQYF.

The chain carries TRBV18 and TRBJ2-2, with 7 bases fitting TRBD2. With V trimmed by 6 bases and J by 11 bases, 12 bases remained unmatched. The CDR3 totals 14 residues. From germline, CDR1 is KGHSH and CDR2 LQKENI. DNA for the CDR3: TGTGCCAGCTCTGGAGTACTAGCGACGGAAGAGCTGTTTTTT. This encodes CASSGVLATEELFF.

The genes are TRBV5-1 and TRBJ2-7; D is perhaps TRBD1 (6 bases). Germline CDR1 SGHRS, CDR2 YFSETQ. The CDR3 extends over 16 amino acids. Trimming removed 0 bases at V and 2 bases at J, with 15 bases between. CDR3 nucleotide sequence: TGCGCCAGCAGCTTGGGTTCACAGGGCCTTCCCTACGAGCAGTACTTC. Translating it yields CASSLGSQGLPYEQYF. Looking up the rest from reference TRBV5-1 and TRBJ2-7 gives the full variable domain: KAGVTQTPRYLIKTRGQQVTLSCSPISGHRSVSWYQQTPGQGLQFLFEYFSETQRNKGNFPGRFSGRQFSNSRSEMNVSTLELGDSALYLCASSLGSQGLPYEQYFGPGTRLTVT.

This chain uses TRBV19 with TRBJ2-2, with 8 bases lining up with TRBD1. This CDR3 contains 15 residues. Trimming took 6 bases from V and 0 from J; bases not matched to a gene: 3. Germline V lookup: CDR1 LNHDA, CDR2 SQIVND (reference sequence). The CDR3, as DNA: TGTGCCAGTAGGAACAGGGGGACGAACACCGGGGAGCTGTTTTTT. This codes for CASRNRGTNTGELFF.

The chain recombines TRBV4-1 with TRBJ1-5; D perhaps matches TRBD1 (5 bases). The ends were cut back, 1 base at V and 3 bases at J, with 10 bases in the middle. CDR1 is MGHRA and CDR2 is YSYEKL in the germline V gene. The CDR3 runs 15 residues. The chain's CDR3 is CASSQGRDSNQPQHF. In DNA form, the CDR3 reads TGCGCCAGCAGCCAAGGCCGGGACTCCAATCAGCCCCAGCATTTT.

The chain employs TRBV24-1 and TRBJ1-1, with a weak D call TRBD1 (6 bases). V lost 0 bases, J lost 5 bases, and 12 bases lay in between. CDR1 is KGHDR and CDR2 is SFDVKD in the germline V gene. The CDR3 loop spans 15 amino acids. The CDR3 region is CATSDLSRGGTEAFF. CDR3 bases: TGTGCCACCAGTGATTTGTCCAGGGGTGGGACTGAAGCTTTCTTT.

J is TRBJ2-1 and V is TRBV19; perhaps TRBD2 as D (5 bases). V dropped 3 bases and J dropped 9 bases, with 15 bases sitting between them. Germline CDR1 reads LNHDA; CDR2 reads SQIVND (reference sequence). This CDR3 comprises 14 residues. The CDR3 reads CASSIKLGVTEQFF. CDR3 nucleotides: TGTGCCAGTAGTATCAAGTTGGGAGTCACTGAGCAGTTCTTC.

The chain links TRBV15 to TRBJ2-7; 8 bases align to TRBD2. Germline values: CDR1 LNHNV, CDR2 YYDKDF (reference sequence). This CDR3 comprises 15 residues. Trimming cost V 0 bases and J 5 bases; bases outside gene matches: 6. The CDR3 region has the DNA TGTGCCACCAGCAGAGATCTAAGCGGGAGTAACGAGCAGTACTTC. Residues: CATSRDLSGSNEQYF.

This chain links TRBV3-1 (or the pseudogene TRBV3-2) with TRBJ2-1, with 7 positions matching TRBD1. Trimming cost V 6 bases and J 5 bases; bases outside gene matches: 4. There are 13 residues in the CDR3. Germline CDR1 reads LGHDT; CDR2 reads YNNKEL (reference sequence). CDR3 sequence reads: CASSRQGDNEQFF. In DNA form, the CDR3 reads TGTGCCAGCAGTAGACAGGGAGACAATGAGCAGTTCTTC.

J is TRBJ2-7 and V is TRBV4-3, with TRBD2 matching 8 bases. The J segment lost 4 bases and the V segment lost 0 bases, leaving 2 bases of the junction unmatched. This CDR3 spans 14 amino acids. Per the germline V gene, CDR1 is LGHNA and CDR2 is YSLEER. The CDR3 sequence: CASSQDTGGYEQYF. The CDR3 DNA reads as TGCGCCAGCAGCCAAGACACGGGGGGGTACGAGCAGTACTTC.

The chain links TRBV6-5 to TRBJ1-5; weak D call: TRBD1 (6 bases). The CDR3 has 15 amino acids. CDR1 and CDR2 from the germline V gene are MNHEY and SVGAGI. V was pared by 5 bases and J by 2 bases, with 13 bases between. In DNA, the CDR3 is TGTGCCAGCAGTACCTCATACAGGGGCAATCAGCCCCAGCATTTT. It translates to CASSTSYRGNQPQHF.

This chain connects TRBV20-1 to TRBJ1-5; D gene ambiguous. Germline V CDR1 and CDR2: DFQATT, SNEGSKA (reference sequence). Deletions cut 4 bases from V and 4 bases from J, with 8 bases between. The CDR3 has 12 residues. The CDR3 nucleotides read TGCAGTGCTACTGACCGGAATCAGCCCCAGCATTTT. It codes for CSATDRNQPQHF.